Many counts were recorded for the clone carrying this T cell receptor beta chain. This specimen comes from a study of T cells in Graves' hyperthyroidism and ophthalmopathy. Per the germline V gene, CDR1 is DFQATT and CDR2 is SNEGSKA (reference sequence). V lost 0 bases, J lost 2 bases, and 15 bases lay in between. This CDR3 contains 16 residues. RNA transcripts gave rise to amplified TCR beta CDR3 regions. During a first-round RT-PCR of the TCR CDR3, the HTBI primer set was used. Using its own MiXCR run on the multiplex PCR reads, TCRdb lists one record per CDR3 protein. The sample comprises over 500,000 distinct CDR3 sequences, about 15% of which are singletons, and approximately 32% rests with the top ten. Clinical symptoms, serum thyroxine, TRAb, thyroid ultrasound and orbital computed tomography established diagnosis.

The chain joins TRBV20-1 to TRBJ2-3; D is undetermined. This sequence originates from a woman aged 25 to 39 with Graves' ophthalmopathy. Sequenced material: blood. In nucleotides, the CDR3 is TGCAGTGCTAGAGACACCCTCAGTGGGTCCACAGATACGCAGTATTTT. Translated, it gives CSARDTLSGSTDTQYF.